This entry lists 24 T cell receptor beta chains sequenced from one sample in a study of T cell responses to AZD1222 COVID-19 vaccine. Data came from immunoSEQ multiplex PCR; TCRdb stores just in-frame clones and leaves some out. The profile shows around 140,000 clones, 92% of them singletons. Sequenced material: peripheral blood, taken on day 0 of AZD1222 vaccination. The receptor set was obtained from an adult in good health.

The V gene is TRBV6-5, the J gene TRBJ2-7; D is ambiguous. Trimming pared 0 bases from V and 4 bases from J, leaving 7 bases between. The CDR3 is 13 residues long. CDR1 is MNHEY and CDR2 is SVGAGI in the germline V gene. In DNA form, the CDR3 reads TGTGCCAGCAGTTACTCCCAGTCTTACGAGCAGTACTTC. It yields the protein CASSYSQSYEQYF.

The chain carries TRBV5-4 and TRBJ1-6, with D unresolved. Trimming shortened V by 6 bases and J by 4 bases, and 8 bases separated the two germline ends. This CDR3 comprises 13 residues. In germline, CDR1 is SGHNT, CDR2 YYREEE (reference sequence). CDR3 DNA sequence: TGTGCCAGCAAAGGCGATTATAATTCACCCCTCCACTTT. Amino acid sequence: CASKGDYNSPLHF.

This CDR3 is CASSPYETGNTEAFF. CDR3 bases: TGTGCCAGCTCACCATACGAGACAGGGAACACTGAAGCTTTCTTT. The rearrangement joins TRBV18 to TRBJ1-1; a possible D gene is TRBD1 (6 bases). Per the germline V gene, CDR1 is KGHSH and CDR2 is LQKENI. The V end was cut by 2 bases, the J end by 1 base, with 11 bases between. This CDR3 has 15 amino acids.

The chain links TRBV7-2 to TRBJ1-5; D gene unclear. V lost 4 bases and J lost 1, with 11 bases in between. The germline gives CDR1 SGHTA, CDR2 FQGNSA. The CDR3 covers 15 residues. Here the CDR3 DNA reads TGTGCCAGCAGCTACCGACAAGGGAGCAATCAGCCCCAGCATTTT. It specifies CASSYRQGSNQPQHF.

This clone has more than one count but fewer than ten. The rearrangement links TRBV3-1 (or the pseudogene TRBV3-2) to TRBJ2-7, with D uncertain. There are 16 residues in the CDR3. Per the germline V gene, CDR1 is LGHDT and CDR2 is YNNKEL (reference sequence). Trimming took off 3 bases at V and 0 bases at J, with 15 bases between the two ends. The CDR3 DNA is TGTGCCAGCAGCCATCAGTCCAACCCTAGCTCCTACGAGCAGTACTTC. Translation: CASSHQSNPSSYEQYF.

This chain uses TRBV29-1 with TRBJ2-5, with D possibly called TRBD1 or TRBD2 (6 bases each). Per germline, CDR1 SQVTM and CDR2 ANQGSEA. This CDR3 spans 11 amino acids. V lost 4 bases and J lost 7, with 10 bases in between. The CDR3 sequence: CSVVQGGTQYF. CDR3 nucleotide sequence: TGCAGCGTTGTACAGGGAGGGACCCAGTACTTC. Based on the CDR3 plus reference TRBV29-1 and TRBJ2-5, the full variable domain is SAVISQKPSRDICQRGTSLTIQCQVDSQVTMMFWYRQQPGQSLTLIATANQGSEATYESGFVIDKFPISRPNLTFSTLTVSNMSPEDSSIYLCSVVQGGTQYFGPGTRLLVL.

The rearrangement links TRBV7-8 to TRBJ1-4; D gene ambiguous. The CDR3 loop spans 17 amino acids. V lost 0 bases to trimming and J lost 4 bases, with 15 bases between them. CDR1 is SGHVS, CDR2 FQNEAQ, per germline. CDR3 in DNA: TGTGCCAGCAGCTTAGCGCTGACCGGACCTCTTAATGAAAAACTGTTTTTT. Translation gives CASSLALTGPLNEKLFF.

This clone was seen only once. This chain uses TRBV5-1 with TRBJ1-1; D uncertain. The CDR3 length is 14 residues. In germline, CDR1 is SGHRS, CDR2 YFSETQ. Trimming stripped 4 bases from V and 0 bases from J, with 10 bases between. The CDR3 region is CASSPDNLNTEAFF. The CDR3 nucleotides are TGCGCCAGCAGCCCAGATAACTTGAACACTGAAGCTTTCTTT.

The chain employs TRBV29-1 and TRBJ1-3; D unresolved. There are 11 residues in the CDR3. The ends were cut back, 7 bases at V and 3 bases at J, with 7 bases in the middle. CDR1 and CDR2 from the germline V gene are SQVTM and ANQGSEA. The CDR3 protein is CSGRLGNTIYF. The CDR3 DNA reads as TGCAGCGGACGACTTGGAAACACCATATATTTT.

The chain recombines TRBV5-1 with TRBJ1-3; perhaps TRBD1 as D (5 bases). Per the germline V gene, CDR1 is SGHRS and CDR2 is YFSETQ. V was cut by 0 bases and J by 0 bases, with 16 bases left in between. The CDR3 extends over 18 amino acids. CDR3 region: CASSLAGSRVNSGNTIYF. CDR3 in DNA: TGCGCCAGCAGCTTGGCCGGCTCCAGGGTCAACTCTGGAAACACCATATATTTT.

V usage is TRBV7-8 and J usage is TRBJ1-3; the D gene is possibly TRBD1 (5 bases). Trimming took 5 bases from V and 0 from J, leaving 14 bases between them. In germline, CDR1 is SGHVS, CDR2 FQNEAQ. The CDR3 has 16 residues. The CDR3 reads CASSAEGHSSGNTIYF. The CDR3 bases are TGTGCCAGCAGCGCAGAGGGGCATTCCTCTGGAAACACCATATATTTT.

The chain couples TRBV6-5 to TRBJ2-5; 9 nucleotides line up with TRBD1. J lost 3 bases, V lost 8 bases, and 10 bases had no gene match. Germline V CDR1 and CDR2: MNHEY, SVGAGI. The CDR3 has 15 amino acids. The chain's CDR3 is CASGGDRATEETQYF. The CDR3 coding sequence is TGTGCCAGCGGAGGGGACAGGGCCACGGAAGAGACCCAGTACTTC.

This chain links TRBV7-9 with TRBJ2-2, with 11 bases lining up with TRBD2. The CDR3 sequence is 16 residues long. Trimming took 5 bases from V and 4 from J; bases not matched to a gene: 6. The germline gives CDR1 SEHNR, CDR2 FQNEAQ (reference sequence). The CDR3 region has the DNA TGTGCCAGCAGCCCCCGACTAGCGGGACGCACCGGGGAGCTGTTTTTT. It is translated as CASSPRLAGRTGELFF.

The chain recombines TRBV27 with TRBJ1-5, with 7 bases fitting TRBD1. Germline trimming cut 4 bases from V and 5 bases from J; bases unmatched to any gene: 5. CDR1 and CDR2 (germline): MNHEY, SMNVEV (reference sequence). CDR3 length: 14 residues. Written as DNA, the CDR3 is TGTGCCAGCAGTTCCCACAGGGGCCATCAGCCCCAGCATTTT. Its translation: CASSSHRGHQPQHF.

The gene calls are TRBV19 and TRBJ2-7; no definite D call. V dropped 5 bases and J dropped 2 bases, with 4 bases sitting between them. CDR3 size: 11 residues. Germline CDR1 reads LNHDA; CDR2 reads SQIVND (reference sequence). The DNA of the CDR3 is TGTGCCAGTAGTGAGGCCTACGAGCAGTACTTC. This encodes CASSEAYEQYF.

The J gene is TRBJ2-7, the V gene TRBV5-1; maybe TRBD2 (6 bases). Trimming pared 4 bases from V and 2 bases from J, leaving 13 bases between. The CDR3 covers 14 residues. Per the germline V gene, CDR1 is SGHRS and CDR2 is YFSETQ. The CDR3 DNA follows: TGCGCCAGCAGCCCCCTTGCGGGACCCTACGAGCAGTACTTC. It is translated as CASSPLAGPYEQYF. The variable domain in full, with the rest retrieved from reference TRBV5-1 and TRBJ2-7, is KAGVTQTPRYLIKTRGQQVTLSCSPISGHRSVSWYQQTPGQGLQFLFEYFSETQRNKGNFPGRFSGRQFSNSRSEMNVSTLELGDSALYLCASSPLAGPYEQYFGPGTRLTVT.

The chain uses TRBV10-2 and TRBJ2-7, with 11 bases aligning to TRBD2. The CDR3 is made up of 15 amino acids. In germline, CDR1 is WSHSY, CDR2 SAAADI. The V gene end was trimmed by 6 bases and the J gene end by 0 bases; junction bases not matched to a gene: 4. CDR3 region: CASRKTSGISYEQYF. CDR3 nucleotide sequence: TGCGCCAGCAGGAAGACTAGCGGGATCTCCTACGAGCAGTACTTC.

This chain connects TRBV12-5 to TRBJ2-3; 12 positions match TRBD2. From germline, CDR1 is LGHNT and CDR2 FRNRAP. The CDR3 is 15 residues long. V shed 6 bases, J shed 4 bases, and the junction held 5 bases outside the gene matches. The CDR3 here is CASGASGRVADTQYF. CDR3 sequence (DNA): TGTGCTAGTGGGGCTAGCGGGAGGGTCGCAGATACGCAGTATTTT.

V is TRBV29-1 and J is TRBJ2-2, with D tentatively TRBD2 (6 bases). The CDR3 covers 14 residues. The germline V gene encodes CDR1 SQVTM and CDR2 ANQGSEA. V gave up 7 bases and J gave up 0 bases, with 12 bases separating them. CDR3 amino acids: CSATGTANTGELFF. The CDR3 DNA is TGCAGCGCAACCGGGACTGCGAACACCGGGGAGCTGTTTTTT.

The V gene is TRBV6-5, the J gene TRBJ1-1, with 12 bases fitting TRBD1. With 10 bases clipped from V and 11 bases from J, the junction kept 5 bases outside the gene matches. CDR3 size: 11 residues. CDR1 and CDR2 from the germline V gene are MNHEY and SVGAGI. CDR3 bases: TGTGCCACGAGGGGACAGGGGGCGGCTTTCTTT. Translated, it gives CATRGQGAAFF.

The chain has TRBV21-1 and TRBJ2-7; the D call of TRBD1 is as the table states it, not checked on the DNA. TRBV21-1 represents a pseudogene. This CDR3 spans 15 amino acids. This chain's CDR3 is CASQAGTGGAYEQYF. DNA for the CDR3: TGTGCCAGTCAGGCGGGGACAGGGGGGGCCTACGAGCAGTACTTC.

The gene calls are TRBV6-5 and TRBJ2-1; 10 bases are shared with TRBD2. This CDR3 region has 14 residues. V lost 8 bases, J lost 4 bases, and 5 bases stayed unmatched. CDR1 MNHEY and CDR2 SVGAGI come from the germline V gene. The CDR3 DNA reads TGTGCCAGCGCAACTAGCGGGGCATACAATGAGCAGTTCTTC. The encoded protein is CASATSGAYNEQFF.

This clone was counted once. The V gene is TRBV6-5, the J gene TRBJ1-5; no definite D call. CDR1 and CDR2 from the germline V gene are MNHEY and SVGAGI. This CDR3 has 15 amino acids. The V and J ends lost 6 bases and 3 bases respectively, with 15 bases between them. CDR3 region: CASSLGSEPNQPQHF. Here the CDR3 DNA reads TGTGCCAGCAGCCTTGGCAGCGAACCCAATCAGCCCCAGCATTTT.

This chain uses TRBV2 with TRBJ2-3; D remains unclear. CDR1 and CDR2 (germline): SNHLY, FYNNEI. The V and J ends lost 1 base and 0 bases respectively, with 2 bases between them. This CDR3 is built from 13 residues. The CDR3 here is CASSEDSTDTQYF. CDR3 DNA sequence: TGTGCCAGCAGTGAAGACAGCACAGATACGCAGTATTTT.